These T cell receptor beta chains were read from a single sample in a study of ipilimumab plus nivolumab after autologous stem cell transplantation. TCRdb keeps only in-frame clones here, not all; method: immunoSEQ multiplex PCR. The data hold tens of thousands of clones, with 65% to 85% observed a single time. The material sequenced was PBMCs, taken in a trial of ipilimumab plus nivolumab as post-transplant consolidation. Receptors were obtained from a male donor with diffuse large B-cell lymphoma. The conserved cysteine and the conserved F or W are not part of the CDR3 here. Each record gives: clone size, J gene, V gene, CDR3 protein. Clone size is stated in some rows and not others, as once, few, many or a class when expanded.

- | TRBJ1-2 | TRBV2 | ASRDRDYGYT
- | TRBJ2-3 | TRBV19 | ATGGLAGSTDTQY
- | TRBJ2-7 | TRBV5-3 | ARRDRDEQY
- | TRBJ2-5 | TRBV6-5 | ASSYVGVVETQY
- | TRBJ2-7 | TRBV5-4 | ASSTGGPGSDEQY
few | TRBJ1-2 | TRBV5-6 | ASSIGGSGTAAYGYT
- | TRBJ1-3 | TRBV4-3 | ASSQMVGNTIY
once | TRBJ2-3 | TRBV6-4 | ASSDSSGDTQY
- | TRBJ2-3 | TRBV2 | ASSEGDLDTQY
- | TRBJ1-2 | TRBV7-6 | ASSPTGNYGYT
- | TRBJ2-1 | TRBV6-1 | ATKDGWNEQF
- | TRBJ1-2 | TRBV7-9 | ASRKGQGYGYGYT
- | TRBJ1-1 | TRBV7-9 | ASSSEGLEAF
- | TRBJ1-1 | TRBV13 | ASSLGTGTEAF
once | TRBJ1-2 | TRBV15 | ATSREAGPGWGYT
- | TRBJ1-6 | TRBV27 | ASSLTGIRMGSPLH
- | TRBJ1-6 | TRBV4-3 | ASSQDGQGDNSPLH
- | TRBJ2-3 | TRBV5-4 | ASSTRTASTDTQY
- | TRBJ2-7 | TRBV5-1 | ASTVGGPRDEQY
- | TRBJ1-2 | TRBV6-1 | ASSKGGAYYGYT
- | TRBJ2-1 | TRBV7-9 | ASSLTPDRPKF
- | TRBJ1-2 | TRBV7-9 | ASSSQGSNYGYT
- | TRBJ1-1 | TRBV13 | ASSPRTGPGTEAF
- | TRBJ2-7 | TRBV7-9 | ASSLASVVFSYEQY
once | TRBJ2-3 | TRBV7-3 | ASSPRPGPVDTQY
- | TRBJ2-1 | TRBV7-9 | ASSRRQRSSYNEQF
- | TRBJ1-2 | TRBV10-3 | AIRLTGGYGYT
- | TRBJ2-1 | TRBV9 | ASSPTGQGTGSQF